This T cell receptor beta chain was profiled in a study of cytomegalovirus exposure and HLA in healthy donors. Across the whole study: Across 350 to 500 genotyped donors, roughly 80% landed in the Caucasian-associated ancestry cluster.

The donors comprised healthy bone marrow donors. As regards this clone: Antigen specificity is unknown.

Study results and limitations: There were some public TCRs occurring in many donors, but most TCR sequences were rare.

With 60 Vbeta and 13 Jbeta primers, the PCR was carried out. Clones were sequenced by immunoSEQ multiplex PCR, and TCRdb holds only the in-frame ones, with some missing. The table has approximately 120,000 clones, about 71% seen once. Per germline, CDR1 GTSNPN and CDR2 SVGIG (reference sequence). CDR3 length: 12 residues. V lost 0 bases and J lost 6, with 8 bases in between. The TCR originated in a woman between 50 and 59 years old in good health and CMV-seronegative. The chain combines TRBV30 with TRBJ1-2; D not certain. Input material: PBMCs. CDR3 sequence reads: CAWSVGAHGYTF. The CDR3, as DNA: TGTGCCTGGAGTGTGGGAGCCCATGGCTACACCTTC.